This T cell receptor beta chain is drawn from a study of cytomegalovirus exposure and HLA in healthy donors (TCRdb year 2017). Concerning the study at large: The roughly 700 repertoires of the first cohort and the 110 or so validation repertoires were produced on the same platform, according to a later analysis. A separate validation cohort of 100 to 150 different subjects was used in addition to the 666-subject first cohort. The study aimed to test whether signatures of past pathogen exposure could be identified by cataloging public T cell receptors. To predict cytomegalovirus infection status, the study combined high-throughput TCR immunosequencing, statistical association of individual TCRs with disease status, and machine learning. What the authors observed across the whole study: Most TCR sequences were seen in very few donors, while some public TCRs were found in many individuals. It was suggested by the authors that the approach could potentially be generalized to other disease states and immunological phenotypes. In both the original and validation cohorts, the classifier was reported to diagnose cytomegalovirus status with high specificity and sensitivity. Subsequent analysis determined that TCRs grouped into clusters in the first cohort also showed a tendency toward co-occurrence across the roughly 110 validation repertoires, and about 93% of cluster scores exceeded 0. In vitro tests confirmed that a few of the cytomegalovirus-associated TCR beta chains recognize cytomegalovirus antigens. A later analysis lacked HLA typing for the validation cohort, so it scored co-occurrence in that cohort across all 110 or so repertoires. The study gave a list of some 150 TCR beta chains associated with cytomegalovirus.

Separate from the approximately 700-subject first cohort, the validation cohort of more than 90 subjects was the group to which the donors belonged. Points on this clone: Its binding antigen is unknown. The input lacks base qualities; no much larger clone sits a single base away.

Library preparation employed the immunoSEQ multiplex PCR assay. Per the source publication's procedure: A statistical classification framework was developed to diagnose cytomegalovirus status using the catalog of TCR beta chain sequences. TCRdb took this table from immuneACCESS and kept in-frame rearrangements with V and J called. Such tables lack part of the clones; where checked against another copy, unresolved V genes explain under half of the gap, and the rest is unexplained. The V and J calls and clone size were taken over from that table, and D and trimming were inferred from the DNA. The sample includes some 150,000 clones, with over 80% observed a single time. The biggest ten clones account for over 5% of the sample. CDR1 and CDR2 (SQVTM, ANQGSEA) derive from the germline V gene. Between the V and J ends, shortened by 4 bases and 6 bases respectively, the junction contains 12 bases. Taken from cysteine to phenylalanine, the CDR3 has 13 residues. CDR3 DNA is the only sequence kept; it has 39 bases, read in frame from the first base.

The material sequenced was PBMCs. The chain is assembled from TRBV29-1 and TRBJ2-2; the D segment could be TRBD2, given 5 matching bases. The TCR comes from a woman between 25 and 40 years old in good health and CMV-seropositive. The CDR3 here reads CSVVFGVAGELFF. The DNA is TGCAGCGTTGTTTTCGGGGTCGCCGGGGAGCTGTTTTTT.